The clone carrying this TCR beta chain was recorded a few times. The antigen is unknown. Peripheral blood genomic DNA, not sorted cells or RNA, was the template. The data stem from a study of T cell repertoires in aging, cancer and after chemotherapy. Broader study findings: Age-matched healthy donors had significantly more diverse, less clonal blood TCR repertoires than untreated cancer patients. Healthy donors lost TCR diversity with age mainly through richness, cancer patients through richness and evenness.

Multiplex touch-down PCR with TRB-A/B primers amplified rearranged V-D-J TRB sequences. TCRdb independently ran MiXCR on the multiplex PCR reads; one entry per CDR3 protein. The sample lists fewer than 15,000 distinct CDR3 sequences; around 23% were seen once. CDR1 and CDR2 (germline): MNHEY, SVGEGT. This CDR3 has 14 residues. The V and J ends lost 6 bases and 5 bases respectively, with 11 bases between them. The J gene is TRBJ1-6, the V gene TRBV6-2 or TRBV6-3, with D uncertain. The source is a human donor in good health. The sample comprised blood. The CDR3 here is CASRRVGDNSPLHF. CDR3 DNA sequence: TGTGCCAGCAGAAGGGTAGGTGATAATTCACCCCTCCACTTT.